Following are 28 T cell receptor beta chains from one sample sequenced in a study of identical twins. MiXCR, applied by TCRdb to the 5' RACE reads, yields one record per CDR3 protein. The table includes fewer than 500,000 distinct CDR3 sequences, around 24% detected once. These data were also filed under a second study, of T cells expressing NK-cell markers.

The sequenced material came from CD4+ T cells sorted from blood. The receptors come from a woman under 30 in good health.

The rearrangement uses TRBV20-1 and TRBJ1-1; D may be TRBD1 (5 bases). CDR3 size: 15 residues. Germline V gives CDR1 DFQATT, CDR2 SNEGSKA (reference sequence). V shed 7 bases and J shed 8 bases, with 26 bases lying between them. Here the CDR3 reads CSVLRGDQVIQEAFF. DNA of the CDR3: TGCAGTGTTCTCCGGGGGGATCAGGTAATCCAAGAAGCTTTCTTT.

The rearrangement uses TRBV20-1 and TRBJ1-2; no definite D call. Germline CDR1 DFQATT, CDR2 SNEGSKA (reference sequence). The CDR3 contains 12 residues. Trimming pared 3 bases from V and 5 bases from J, leaving 10 bases between. The CDR3 loop reads CSASWQLYGYTF. CDR3 DNA: TGCAGTGCTAGCTGGCAGCTGTATGGCTACACCTTC.

This clonotype showed up just a few times. The J gene is TRBJ2-3, the V gene TRBV12-3 or TRBV12-4; D tentatively reads TRBD1 or TRBD2 (5 bases each). This CDR3 has 17 amino acids. V shed 4 bases and J shed 5 bases, with 22 bases lying between them. The CDR3 nucleotides read TGTGCCAGCAGTTCGCCCCCTCCCACTAGTGGGGGAGATACGCAGTATTTT. Protein: CASSSPPPTSGGDTQYF.

The table lists this clonotype with a few counts. The V gene is TRBV14, the J gene TRBJ1-2; D may be TRBD1 (6 bases). The CDR3 spans 13 residues. The germline gives CDR1 SGHDN, CDR2 FVKESK. Trimming removed 1 base at V and 8 bases at J, with 11 bases between. The CDR3 sequence is CASSQVRGDGYTF. Here the CDR3 DNA reads TGTGCCAGCAGCCAAGTCAGGGGTGACGGCTACACCTTC.

V gene TRBV14 combines with J gene TRBJ2-7; TRBD2 aligns across 13 bases. Germline CDR1 is SGHDN and CDR2 is FVKESK. The CDR3 is 17 amino acids. Trimming cost V 4 bases and J 7 bases; bases outside gene matches: 13. The CDR3, as DNA: TGTGCCAGCAGCCGCCCCGGGACTAGCGGGAAAACGGGGGAGCAGTACTTC. Amino acid sequence: CASSRPGTSGKTGEQYF.

This clonotype was seen only a few times. The V gene is TRBV6-1, the J gene TRBJ2-5, with 10 bases that match TRBD2. This CDR3 has 15 amino acids. CDR1 and CDR2 (germline): MNHNS, SASEGT. V trimming: 9 bases; J trimming: 2 bases; junction bases outside the gene matches: 9. Written as DNA, the CDR3 is TGTGCCAGTTCTAGCGGGAGTATTTGGCAAGAGACCCAGTACTTC. Residues: CASSSGSIWQETQYF.

This clonotype showed up just a few times. The chain joins TRBV20-1 to TRBJ1-1; no reliable D call. CDR1 is DFQATT and CDR2 is SNEGSKA in the germline V gene (reference sequence). The CDR3 is 13 amino acids. The V end lost 0 bases, the J end lost 1 base, and 6 bases lay between the germline ends. The chain's CDR3 is CSARDHRNTEAFF. The CDR3 DNA reads TGCAGTGCTAGAGACCACAGGAACACTGAAGCTTTCTTT.

The sample holds a few counts of this clonotype. The chain uses TRBV11-3 and TRBJ2-2, with unresolved D. V lost 0 bases and J 7 bases, leaving 12 bases between the germline ends. Germline V gives CDR1 SGHNT, CDR2 YENEEA. The CDR3 has 15 residues. As DNA, the CDR3 is TGTGCCAGCAGCTTAGAGGCGCGAGGCATCGGGGAGCTGTTTTTT. Translation: CASSLEARGIGELFF.

The gene calls are TRBV20-1 and TRBJ1-5; D unclear. V gave up 6 bases and J gave up 3 bases, with 6 bases separating them. CDR1 and CDR2 from the germline V gene are DFQATT and SNEGSKA (reference sequence). This CDR3 comprises 11 residues. This CDR3 is CSAVDNQPQHF. DNA for the CDR3: TGCAGTGCCGTAGACAATCAGCCCCAGCATTTT.

The chain employs TRBV5-1 and TRBJ2-2, with TRBD1 as a possible D gene (6 bases). CDR3 size: 15 residues. Trimming pared 1 base from V and 4 bases from J, leaving 11 bases between. Germline V gene sequence: CDR1 SGHRS, CDR2 YFSETQ. DNA for the CDR3: TGCGCCAGCAGCTTGTCCGGCAGGGGCACCGGGGAGCTGTTTTTT. Translated: CASSLSGRGTGELFF.

This clonotype was detected once. The chain recombines TRBV27 with TRBJ2-2, with 7 bases fitting TRBD2. Germline CDR1 reads MNHEY; CDR2 reads SMNVEV (reference sequence). Losses at the gene ends were 6 bases for V and 2 bases for J; bases not matched to a gene: 18. This CDR3 contains 19 residues. CDR3 in DNA: TGTGCCAGCAGCCATATCTCCCACGCGGGGGAGGTCAACACCGGGGAGCTGTTTTTT. Its protein is CASSHISHAGEVNTGELFF.

This clonotype appeared a few times. The rearrangement links TRBV10-3 to TRBJ1-2; TRBD1 matches at 9 bases. V was clipped by 6 bases and J by 8 bases; unmatched bases: 7. CDR1 is ENHRY, CDR2 SYGVKD, per germline. This CDR3 has 13 amino acids. The CDR3 DNA is TGTGCCATCAGAACAGGGGGCACTGGCGGCTACACCTTC. Amino acids: CAIRTGGTGGYTF.

The rearrangement joins TRBV29-1 to TRBJ1-1; TRBD1 agrees at 7 bases. CDR1 and CDR2 (germline): SQVTM, ANQGSEA. The CDR3 has 15 amino acids. The CDR3 region has the DNA TGCACTATCATCCTCAGGGGGTGGACGAACACTGAAGCTTTCTTT. Protein: CTIILRGWTNTEAFF.

The gene calls are TRBV10-3 and TRBJ1-2; D perhaps matches TRBD1 (5 bases). The CDR3 is made up of 12 amino acids. Germline V CDR1 and CDR2: ENHRY, SYGVKD. V was shortened by 4 bases and J by 9 bases, with 12 bases between the two germline ends. CDR3 nucleotides: TGTGCCATCAGTGGGGACCTGGCTCGCTACACCTTC. Translation gives CAISGDLARYTF.

The V gene is TRBV6-6, the J gene TRBJ1-6; unclear D gene. The V end was cut by 4 bases, the J end by 6 bases, with 4 bases between. This CDR3 is built from 12 residues. Germline assignment: CDR1 MNHNY and CDR2 SVGAGI (reference sequence). The CDR3 DNA reads as TGTGCCAGCAGTTCAGTTAATTCACCCCTCCACTTT. This gives the protein CASSSVNSPLHF.

This clonotype was seen a handful of times. The rearrangement joins TRBV2 to TRBJ2-5; D gene unclear. Trimming left V 8 bases short and J 1 base short, with 14 bases between. Germline-derived CDR1 and CDR2 are SNHLY and FYNNEI. The CDR3 contains 14 residues. This chain's CDR3 is CASLGRAFQETQYF. The DNA of the CDR3 is TGTGCCAGCTTAGGCCGGGCCTTCCAAGAGACCCAGTACTTC.

V and J are TRBV20-1 and TRBJ2-4; D is ambiguous. Germline V lookup: CDR1 DFQATT, CDR2 SNEGSKA (reference sequence). Trimming took 4 bases from V and 7 from J, leaving 11 bases between them. The CDR3 is 12 residues long. The CDR3 reads CSAIQKRNIQYF. The CDR3 coding sequence is TGCAGTGCTATCCAAAAGAGGAACATTCAGTACTTC.

This chain joins TRBV5-1 and TRBJ2-3; 11 bases line up with TRBD2. CDR3 length: 17 amino acids. The germline V gene has CDR1 SGHRS and CDR2 YFSETQ. V dropped 2 bases and J dropped 3; count of bases not matched to a gene: 8. This CDR3 is CASSFLTSGSLTDTQYF. CDR3 nucleotides: TGCGCCAGCAGCTTCCTAACTAGCGGGAGTTTGACAGATACGCAGTATTTT.

This clonotype was observed many times. V gene TRBV12-3 or TRBV12-4 combines with J gene TRBJ2-1, with D uncertain. V was trimmed by 3 bases and J by 7 bases, leaving 7 bases between them. The CDR3 is made up of 12 amino acids. CDR3 sequence (DNA): TGTGCCAGCAGTTTTCAGCTGAATGAGCAGTTCTTC. Its translation is CASSFQLNEQFF.

This clonotype was observed a handful of times. The chain employs TRBV6-1 and TRBJ2-3; 9 bases are a match to TRBD2. From germline, CDR1 is MNHNS and CDR2 SASEGT. With V trimmed by 7 bases and J by 2 bases, 7 bases remained unmatched. The length of the CDR3 is 15 residues. CDR3 sequence: CASILAGIYTDTQYF. In DNA form, the CDR3 reads TGTGCCAGCATTCTAGCGGGGATCTACACAGATACGCAGTATTTT.

The rearrangement joins TRBV7-9 to TRBJ2-7, with TRBD2 matching over 8 bases. This CDR3 contains 15 residues. Germline CDR1 reads SEHNR; CDR2 reads FQNEAQ (reference sequence). The V segment lost 1 base and the J segment 2 bases; nucleotides outside the gene matches: 4. The CDR3 coding sequence is TGTGCCAGCAGCTTAGACCCGGGACTAGCCTACGAGCAGTACTTC. This translates into CASSLDPGLAYEQYF. The full variable domain, with the rest looked up from reference TRBV7-9 and TRBJ2-7, is DTGVSQNPRHKITKRGQNVTFRCDPISEHNRLYWYRQTLGQGPEFLTYFQNEAQLEKSRLLSDRFSAERPKGSFSTLEIQRTEQGDSAMYLCASSLDPGLAYEQYFGPGTRLTVT.

The chain employs TRBV5-1 and TRBJ1-3; 7 bases agree with TRBD1. There are 16 residues in the CDR3. Germline trimming cut 4 bases from V and 0 bases from J; bases unmatched to any gene: 7. Germline V gene lookup returns CDR1 SGHRS and CDR2 YFSETQ. CDR3 bases: TGCGCCAGCAGCCGGGTACAGGGGAGCTCTGGAAACACCATATATTTT. Its translation: CASSRVQGSSGNTIYF.

The rearrangement joins TRBV5-4 to TRBJ2-7, with D maybe TRBD1 (5 bases). V dropped 3 bases and J dropped 7 bases, with 11 bases sitting between them. The CDR3 consists of 12 residues. The germline gives CDR1 SGHNT, CDR2 YYREEE (reference sequence). CDR3 loop: CASSSLKGEQYF. The CDR3 DNA follows: TGTGCCAGCAGCTCTTTGAAGGGGGAGCAGTACTTC.

This clonotype was recorded once. The V call is TRBV10-3, the J call TRBJ2-7, with D possibly being TRBD1 (6 bases). The ends were cut back, 4 bases at V and 5 bases at J, with 12 bases in the middle. The CDR3 consists of 13 residues. In germline, CDR1 is ENHRY, CDR2 SYGVKD. The DNA for the CDR3 is TGTGCCATCAGTGGGTGGCAGGGGCACGAGCAGTACTTC. Residues: CAISGWQGHEQYF.

V and J are TRBV7-6 and TRBJ2-3, with a possible D match to TRBD2 (5 bases). The V end was cut by 3 bases, the J end by 0 bases, with 13 bases between. This CDR3 is built from 16 residues. Germline V lookup: CDR1 SGHVS, CDR2 FNYEAQ. CDR3 loop: CASSFGLWTSTDTQYF. The CDR3 nucleotides are TGTGCCAGCAGCTTCGGACTCTGGACTAGCACAGATACGCAGTATTTT.

The chain couples TRBV15 to TRBJ2-4; D is ambiguous. The CDR3 consists of 17 residues. Germline values: CDR1 LNHNV, CDR2 YYDKDF (reference sequence). V was clipped by 3 bases and J by 7 bases, with 22 bases between them. The CDR3 loop is CATSRDDWTALGNIQYF. CDR3 bases: TGTGCCACCAGCAGGGACGACTGGACCGCACTGGGGAACATTCAGTACTTC.

This clonotype was observed a handful of times. The chain carries TRBV2 and TRBJ2-1, with TRBD2 identical over 9 bases. J lost 9 bases, V lost 4 bases, and 7 bases had no gene match. CDR1 is SNHLY and CDR2 is FYNNEI in the germline V gene. The CDR3 has 14 residues. As DNA, the CDR3 is TGTGCCAGCAGTGTCGGACAGCGGGAGGTTGAGCAGTTCTTC. Protein: CASSVGQREVEQFF.

This clonotype was picked up a small number of times. The gene calls are TRBV12-3 or TRBV12-4 and TRBJ2-1; 11 positions agree with TRBD1. V shed 2 bases and J 7 bases; nucleotides not matched to a gene: 7. The CDR3 totals 16 residues. The CDR3 sequence: CASSLTTGTGGNEQFF. The DNA for the CDR3 is TGTGCCAGCAGTTTAACGACCGGGACAGGGGGGAATGAGCAGTTCTTC.